These T cell receptor beta chains were read from a single sample in a study of T cells after yellow fever vaccination. From the 5' RACE reads, TCRdb called clonotypes with MiXCR, one entry per CDR3 protein. This table holds 150,000 to 200,000 distinct CDR3 sequences, approximately 10% found once. The source was CD8+ T cells sorted from PBMCs, collected 45 days after the yellow fever booster vaccination. The receptor source for this set is a man aged 18 to 29 who received the YFV17D yellow fever vaccine. The CDR3 runs from the conserved cysteine through the conserved F or W. Fields, in order: J gene, clone size, V gene, D gene, CDR3 protein, CDR3 DNA. The D gene is left open where the match is weak. Not every row has a clone size; where given, it reads once, few, many or a size class.

TRBJ2-2,few,TRBV5-4,TRBD2,CASKDWGSTSGGPTGELFF,TGTGCCAGCAAGGATTGGGGCAGTACTAGCGGGGGGCCAACCGGGGAGCTGTTTTTT
TRBJ2-1,few,TRBV15,.,CATSRRSPVISYNEQFF,TGTGCCACCAGCAGACGTTCGCCAGTTATTTCCTACAATGAGCAGTTCTTC
TRBJ2-3,few,TRBV12-3/TRBV12-4,TRBD2,CASSRPGLAFIKSTDTQYF,TGTGCCAGCAGTCGACCGGGACTAGCATTTATAAAGAGCACAGATACGCAGTATTTT
TRBJ2-7,many,TRBV29-1,.,CSVETRDYEQYF,TGCAGCGTTGAAACTAGGGATTACGAGCAGTACTTC
TRBJ2-3,.,TRBV20-1,TRBD2,CSASDPGTSGGAVADTQYF,TGCAGTGCTAGCGACCCCGGGACTAGCGGGGGGGCAGTGGCAGATACGCAGTATTTT
TRBJ2-5,.,TRBV10-3,.,CAIKEDGKETQYF,TGTGCCATCAAGGAGGACGGAAAAGAGACCCAGTACTTC
TRBJ2-6,.,TRBV7-8,.,CASSWGIFSSGANVLTF,TGTGCCAGCAGCTGGGGGATATTCAGCTCTGGGGCCAACGTCCTGACTTTC
TRBJ2-7,few,TRBV5-5,TRBD1,CASRVRDSSYEQYF,TGTGCCAGCAGAGTCCGGGACAGCTCCTACGAGCAGTACTTC
TRBJ2-3,many,TRBV19,TRBD2,CASSTGTRGTDTQYF,TGTGCCAGTAGTACAGGGACTAGGGGCACAGATACGCAGTATTTT
TRBJ2-5,few,TRBV10-3,.,CAISDSRREEETQYF,TGTGCCATCAGTGATTCGCGGAGGGAAGAAGAGACCCAGTACTTC
TRBJ1-2,many,TRBV4-3,.,CASSPTVRGVDGYTF,TGCGCCAGCAGCCCCACGGTCCGGGGGGTCGATGGCTACACCTTC
TRBJ1-4,few,TRBV27,.,CASKLWGGAEEKLFF,TGTGCCAGCAAATTATGGGGGGGCGCTGAGGAAAAACTGTTTTTT
TRBJ2-1,few,TRBV3-1,.,CASSFLPGSRGNEQFF,TGTGCCAGCAGCTTCTTACCAGGGAGCCGGGGCAATGAGCAGTTCTTC
TRBJ2-5,few,TRBV6-1,TRBD1,CASITDREETQYF,TGTGCCAGCATCACGGACAGGGAAGAGACCCAGTACTTC
TRBJ2-1,many,TRBV5-1,TRBD1,CASSLYRGQYNEQFF,TGCGCCAGCAGCCTATACAGGGGACAATACAATGAGCAGTTCTTC
TRBJ2-7,.,TRBV6-9,.,CASRGAIEQYF,TGTGCCAGCAGGGGAGCAATAGAGCAGTACTTC